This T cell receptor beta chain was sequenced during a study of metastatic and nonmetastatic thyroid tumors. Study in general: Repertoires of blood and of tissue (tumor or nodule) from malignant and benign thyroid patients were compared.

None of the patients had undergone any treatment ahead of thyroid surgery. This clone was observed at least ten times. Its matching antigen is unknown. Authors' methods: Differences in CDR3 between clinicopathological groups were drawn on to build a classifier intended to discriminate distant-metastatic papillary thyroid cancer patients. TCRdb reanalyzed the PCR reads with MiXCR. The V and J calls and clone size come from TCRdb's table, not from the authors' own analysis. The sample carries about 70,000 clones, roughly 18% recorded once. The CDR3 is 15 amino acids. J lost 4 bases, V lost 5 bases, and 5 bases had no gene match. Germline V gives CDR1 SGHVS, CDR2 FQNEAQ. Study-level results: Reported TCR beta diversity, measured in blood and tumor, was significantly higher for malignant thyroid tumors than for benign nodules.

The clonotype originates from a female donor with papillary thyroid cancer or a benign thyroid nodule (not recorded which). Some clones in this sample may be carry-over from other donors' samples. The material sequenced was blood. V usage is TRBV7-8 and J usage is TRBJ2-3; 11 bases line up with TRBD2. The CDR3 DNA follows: TGTGCCAGCAGCCCACTAGCGGGAGCGGCAGATACGCAGTATTTT. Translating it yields CASSPLAGAADTQYF.